Shown below are 9 T cell receptor beta chains from a single sample sequenced in a study of cytomegalovirus exposure and HLA in healthy donors. The assay was immunoSEQ multiplex PCR, and TCRdb's table has in-frame clones only and misses some. This sample has about 120,000 clones, with 80% to 90% found just once. Material: PBMCs. These receptor sequences come from a woman aged 18-30 years in good health and CMV-seronegative.

CDR3 loop: CASSWSGNTEAFF. The CDR3 DNA sequence: TGTGCCAGCAGCTGGTCAGGTAACACTGAAGCTTTCTTT. J is TRBJ1-1 and V is TRBV5-5; D unclear. The CDR3 covers 13 residues. The V gene lost 3 bases and the J gene lost 2 bases, with 8 bases spanning the gap. Germline V gene sequence: CDR1 SGHKS, CDR2 YYEKEE (reference sequence).

The chain uses TRBV6-7 and TRBJ2-3; a weak D match, TRBD2 (7 bases). TRBV6-7 is noted as an ORF with a role that remains uncertain. Trimming pared 0 bases from V and 0 bases from J, leaving 13 bases between. The CDR3 is 17 residues long. CDR3 sequence (DNA): TGTGCCAGCAGTTACTCGCGGGGGCAAGAGAGCACAGATACGCAGTATTTT. Its protein product is CASSYSRGQESTDTQYF.

The chain employs TRBV23-1 and TRBJ1-5; D possibly corresponds to TRBD1 (6 bases). TRBV23-1 is an open reading frame whose function is uncertain. This CDR3 contains 15 residues. Trimming pared 6 bases from V and 3 bases from J, leaving 15 bases between. The CDR3 region is CASSRRDNNNQPQHF. The CDR3 DNA follows: TGCGCCAGCAGCCGCCGGGACAATAACAATCAGCCCCAGCATTTT.

The CDR3 nucleotides are TGTGCCAGCTCACCCCCGACAGGGCCCAATAATTCACCCCTCCACTTT. The encoded protein is CASSPPTGPNNSPLHF. This chain joins TRBV18 and TRBJ1-6; 7 nucleotides align to TRBD1. Trimming removed 3 bases from V and 5 bases from J; junction bases left unmatched: 7. The CDR3 spans 16 residues. Germline V gives CDR1 KGHSH, CDR2 LQKENI.

This rearrangement joins TRBV28 to TRBJ1-2; D not certain. CDR1 is MDHEN and CDR2 is SYDVKM in the germline V gene. The ends were cut back, 6 bases at V and 3 bases at J, with 11 bases in the middle. The length of the CDR3 is 13 residues. The CDR3 DNA reads as TGTGCCAGCAGCCCCGGAGACCACTATGGCTACACCTTC. The encoded protein is CASSPGDHYGYTF.

The chain carries TRBV19 and TRBJ1-2, with TRBD1 as a possible D gene (6 bases). The CDR3 consists of 15 residues. The germline CDR1 and CDR2 sequences are LNHDA and SQIVND (reference sequence). V lost 5 bases to trimming and J lost 4 bases, with 17 bases between them. The chain's CDR3 is CASSPDGGWSYGYTF. CDR3 DNA: TGTGCCAGTAGTCCAGATGGGGGCTGGAGCTATGGCTACACCTTC.

The J gene is TRBJ2-7, the V gene TRBV4-2; TRBD2 agrees at 7 bases. Looked up from germline, CDR1 is LGHNA and CDR2 is YNFKEQ. The V and J ends lost 5 bases and 4 bases, in that order; junction bases with no gene match: 8. CDR3 length: 14 amino acids. The CDR3 reads CASSEGTGGYEQYF. Written as DNA, the CDR3 is TGTGCCAGCAGCGAAGGGACGGGGGGTTACGAGCAGTACTTC.

For this clone: The sample contains more than one DNA sequence encoding this CDR3. CDR3 loop: CASSLTGVGTEAFF. The DNA for the CDR3 is TGCGCCAGCAGCCTTACAGGGGTGGGCACTGAAGCTTTCTTT. The gene calls are TRBV5-1 and TRBJ1-1; 7 bases align to TRBD1. The V gene end was trimmed by 4 bases and the J gene end by 4 bases; junction bases not matched to a gene: 7. The CDR3 is made up of 14 amino acids. Per germline, CDR1 SGHRS and CDR2 YFSETQ.

V gene TRBV5-1 combines with J gene TRBJ2-1, with a weak D call TRBD2 (5 bases). Germline CDR1 and CDR2: SGHRS and YFSETQ. V lost 1 base and J lost 8, with 13 bases in between. This CDR3 spans 14 amino acids. The CDR3 bases are TGCGCCAGCAGCTTGCGCGGGTCAGGTGATGAGCAGTTCTTC. Translating gives CASSLRGSGDEQFF.